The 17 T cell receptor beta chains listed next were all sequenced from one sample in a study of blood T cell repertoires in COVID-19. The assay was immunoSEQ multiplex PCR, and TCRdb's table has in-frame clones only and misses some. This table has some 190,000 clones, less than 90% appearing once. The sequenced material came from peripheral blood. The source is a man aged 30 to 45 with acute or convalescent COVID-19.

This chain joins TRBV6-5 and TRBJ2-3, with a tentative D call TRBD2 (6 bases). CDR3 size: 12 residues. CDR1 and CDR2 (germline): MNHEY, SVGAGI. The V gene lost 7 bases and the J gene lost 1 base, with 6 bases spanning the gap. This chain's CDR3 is CASTSGTDTQYF. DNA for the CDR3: TGTGCCAGCACTAGCGGCACAGATACGCAGTATTTT.

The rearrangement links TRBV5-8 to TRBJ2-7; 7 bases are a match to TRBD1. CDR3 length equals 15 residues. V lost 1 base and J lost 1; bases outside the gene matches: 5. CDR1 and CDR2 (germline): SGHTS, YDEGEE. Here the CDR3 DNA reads TGTGCCAGCAGCTTGATGGACAGGCTATCCTACGAGCAGTACTTC. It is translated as CASSLMDRLSYEQYF.

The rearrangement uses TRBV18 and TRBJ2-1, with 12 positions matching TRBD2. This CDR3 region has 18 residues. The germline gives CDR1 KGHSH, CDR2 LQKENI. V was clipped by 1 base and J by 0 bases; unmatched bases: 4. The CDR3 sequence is CASSPRGTSGRSYNEQFF. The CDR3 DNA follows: TGTGCCAGCTCACCACGTGGGACTAGCGGGCGCTCCTACAATGAGCAGTTCTTC.

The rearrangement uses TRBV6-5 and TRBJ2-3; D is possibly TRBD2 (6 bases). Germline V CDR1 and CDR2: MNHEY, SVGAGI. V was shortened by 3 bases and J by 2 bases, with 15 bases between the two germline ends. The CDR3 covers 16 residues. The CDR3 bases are TGTGCCAGCAGTTATTCCTTTGGGGGGACCACAGATACGCAGTATTTT. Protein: CASSYSFGGTTDTQYF.

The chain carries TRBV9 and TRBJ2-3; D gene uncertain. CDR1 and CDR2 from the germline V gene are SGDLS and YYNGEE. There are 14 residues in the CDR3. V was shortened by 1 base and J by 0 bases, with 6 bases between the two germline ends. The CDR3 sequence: CASSVSPSTDTQYF. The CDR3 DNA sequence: TGTGCCAGCAGCGTATCCCCTAGCACAGATACGCAGTATTTT.

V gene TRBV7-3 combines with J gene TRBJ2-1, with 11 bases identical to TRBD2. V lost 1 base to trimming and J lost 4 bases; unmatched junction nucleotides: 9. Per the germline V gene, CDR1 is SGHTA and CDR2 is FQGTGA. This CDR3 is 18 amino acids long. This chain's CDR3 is CASSLNPVLAGGYNEQFF. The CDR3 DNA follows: TGTGCCAGCAGCTTAAACCCCGTGCTAGCGGGAGGTTACAATGAGCAGTTCTTC.

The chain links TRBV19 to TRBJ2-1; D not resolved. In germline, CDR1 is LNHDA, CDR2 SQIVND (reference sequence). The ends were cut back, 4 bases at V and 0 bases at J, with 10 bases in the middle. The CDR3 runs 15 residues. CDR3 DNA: TGTGCCAGTAGTAAGACATCGAGCTCCTACAATGAGCAGTTCTTC. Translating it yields CASSKTSSSYNEQFF.

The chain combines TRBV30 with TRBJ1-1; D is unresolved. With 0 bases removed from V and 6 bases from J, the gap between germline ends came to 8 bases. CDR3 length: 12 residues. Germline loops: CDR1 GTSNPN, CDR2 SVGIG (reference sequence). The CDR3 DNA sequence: TGTGCCTGGAGTGTACGCGGGTCTGAAGCTTTCTTT. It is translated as CAWSVRGSEAFF.

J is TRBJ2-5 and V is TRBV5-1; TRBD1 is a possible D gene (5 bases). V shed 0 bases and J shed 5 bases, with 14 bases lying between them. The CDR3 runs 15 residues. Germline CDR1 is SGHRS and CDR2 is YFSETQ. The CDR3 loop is CASSLVGVPDETQYF. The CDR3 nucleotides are TGCGCCAGCAGCTTGGTAGGGGTGCCTGACGAGACCCAGTACTTC.

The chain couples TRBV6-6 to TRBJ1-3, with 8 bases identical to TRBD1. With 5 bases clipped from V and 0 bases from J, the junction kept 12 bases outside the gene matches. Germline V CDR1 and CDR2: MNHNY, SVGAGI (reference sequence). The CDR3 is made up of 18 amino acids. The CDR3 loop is CASSPGTGLYYSGNTIYF. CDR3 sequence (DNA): TGTGCCAGCAGTCCCGGGACAGGACTTTACTACTCTGGAAACACCATATATTTT.

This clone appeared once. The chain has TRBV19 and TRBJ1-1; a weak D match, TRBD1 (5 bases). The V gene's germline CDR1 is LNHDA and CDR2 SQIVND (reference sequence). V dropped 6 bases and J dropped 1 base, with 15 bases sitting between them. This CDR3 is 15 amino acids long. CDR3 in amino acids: CASRHPRGTNTEAFF. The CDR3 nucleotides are TGTGCCAGTAGACACCCCCGCGGGACGAACACTGAAGCTTTCTTT.

The DNA of the CDR3 is TGTGCCAGCATGGCACAGGGGGCGGGTCAGCCCCAGCATTTT. Translating it yields CASMAQGAGQPQHF. This chain links TRBV28 with TRBJ1-5, with 9 bases that match TRBD1. V lost 7 bases to trimming and J lost 6 bases; unmatched junction nucleotides: 7. The length of the CDR3 is 14 residues. Germline V lookup: CDR1 MDHEN, CDR2 SYDVKM.

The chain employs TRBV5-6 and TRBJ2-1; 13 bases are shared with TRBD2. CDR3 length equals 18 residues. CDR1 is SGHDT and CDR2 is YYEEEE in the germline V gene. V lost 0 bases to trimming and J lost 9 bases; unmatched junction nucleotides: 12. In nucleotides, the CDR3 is TGTGCCAGCAGCTTGGCCTTATCACTAGCGGGAGGGCCGGGTGAGCAGTTCTTC. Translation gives CASSLALSLAGGPGEQFF.

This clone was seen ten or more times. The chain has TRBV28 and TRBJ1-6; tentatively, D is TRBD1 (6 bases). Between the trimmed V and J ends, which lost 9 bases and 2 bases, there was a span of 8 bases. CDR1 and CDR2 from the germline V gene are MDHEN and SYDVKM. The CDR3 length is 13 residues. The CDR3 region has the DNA TGTGCCAGTAGGGACACCTATAATTCACCCCTCCACTTT. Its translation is CASRDTYNSPLHF. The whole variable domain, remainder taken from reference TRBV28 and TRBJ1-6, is DVKVTQSSRYLVKRTGEKVFLECVQDMDHENMFWYRQDPGLGLRLIYFSYDVKMKEKGDIPEGYSVSREKKERFSLILESASTNQTSMYLCASRDTYNSPLHFGNGTRLTVT.

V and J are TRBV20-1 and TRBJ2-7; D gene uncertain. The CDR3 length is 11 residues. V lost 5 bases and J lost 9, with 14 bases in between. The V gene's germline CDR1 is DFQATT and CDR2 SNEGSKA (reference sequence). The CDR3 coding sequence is TGCAGTGCTTCCAGCGCCCCTGGGCAGTACTTC. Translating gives CSASSAPGQYF.

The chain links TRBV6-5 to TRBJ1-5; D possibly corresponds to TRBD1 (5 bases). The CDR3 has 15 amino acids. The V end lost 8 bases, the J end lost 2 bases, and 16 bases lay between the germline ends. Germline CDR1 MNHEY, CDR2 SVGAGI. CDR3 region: CASVEVWGGNQPQHF. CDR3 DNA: TGTGCCAGCGTAGAGGTGTGGGGGGGCAATCAGCCCCAGCATTTT.

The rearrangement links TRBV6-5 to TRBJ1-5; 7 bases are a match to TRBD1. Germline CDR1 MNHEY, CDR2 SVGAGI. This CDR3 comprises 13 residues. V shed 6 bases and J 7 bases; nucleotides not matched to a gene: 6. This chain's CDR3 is CASRDRVEQPQHF. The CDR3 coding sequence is TGTGCCAGCAGAGACAGGGTGGAACAGCCCCAGCATTTT.